Included here is one T cell receptor beta chain sequence, with context. The antigen is not known. Individuals having autoimmune disease history or systemic immunosuppression were not enrolled. Peripheral blood came from all dose cohorts at three timepoints. The data originate from a study of OX40 agonist ivuxolimab in advanced cancers. Whole-study context: One hepatocellular carcinoma and a couple of cutaneous melanoma patients partially responded. Overall study results and limits: Normalized T-cell clonal expansion was also low in some nonresponders.

CDR1 is SGHVS and CDR2 is FQNEAQ in the germline V gene. The CDR3 covers 17 residues. J lost 2 bases, V lost 5 bases, and 9 bases had no gene match. The data were produced by immunoSEQ multiplex PCR, yet TCRdb's version contains in-frame clones alone and is incomplete. This sample has approximately 80,000 clones, with around 91% found just once. The chain has TRBV7-8 and TRBJ1-4; 9 positions agree with TRBD1. The clonotype comes from an adult with an advanced solid tumor such as melanoma, head and neck, liver or kidney cancer. Sample: CD4+ or CD8+ T cells sorted from blood, taken in a trial of the OX40 agonist ivuxolimab. Written as DNA, the CDR3 is TGTGCCAGCAGCCAAGGACAGGGGAAAATTACTAATGAAAAACTGTTTTTT. Amino acid sequence: CASSQGQGKITNEKLFF. Full variable domain (rest looked up from reference TRBV7-8 and TRBJ1-4): GAGVSQSPRYKVAKRGQDVALRCDPISGHVSLFWYQQALGQGPEFLTYFQNEAQLDKSGLPSDRFFAERPEGSVSTLKIQRTQQEDSAVYLCASSQGQGKITNEKLFFGSGTQLSVL.